The 21 T cell receptor beta chains given below trace back to one sample, sequenced in a study of blood T cell repertoires in COVID-19. Here immunoSEQ multiplex PCR was the method, and the copy in TCRdb shows in-frame clones only, minus some. Of 200,000 to 300,000 clones listed, about 88% are singletons. Sample: peripheral blood. Receptor source: a man aged 25 to 40 with active or convalescent COVID-19.

The chain employs TRBV6-5 and TRBJ1-6; a possible D gene is TRBD1 (5 bases). Trimming cost V 7 bases and J 8 bases, with 12 bases left between them. CDR1 MNHEY and CDR2 SVGAGI come from the germline V gene. This CDR3 contains 13 residues. The CDR3 nucleotides are TGTGCCAGCACGTTGACAGAAGATTCACCCCTCCACTTT. This translates into CASTLTEDSPLHF.

The chain couples TRBV6-5 to TRBJ2-1; 8 bases match TRBD2. The CDR3 extends over 15 amino acids. CDR1 is MNHEY and CDR2 is SVGAGI in the germline V gene. Unmatched junction bases numbered 15, after V lost 11 bases and J lost 6 bases. The CDR3 loop reads CASKFGGARVNEQFF. The CDR3 nucleotides are TGTGCCTCTAAATTCGGGGGGGCCAGGGTCAATGAGCAGTTCTTC.

V is TRBV9 and J is TRBJ1-6, with a tentative D call TRBD1 (5 bases). CDR1 is SGDLS and CDR2 is YYNGEE in the germline V gene. The V and J ends lost 7 bases and 5 bases respectively, with 13 bases between them. The CDR3 length is 14 residues. Here the CDR3 reads CASGTGIDNSPLHF. CDR3 sequence (DNA): TGTGCCAGCGGGACTGGGATCGATAATTCACCCCTCCACTTT.

The chain combines TRBV6-1 with TRBJ1-3; D remains ambiguous. This CDR3 is built from 15 residues. The germline gives CDR1 MNHNS, CDR2 SASEGT. Trimming shortened V by 2 bases and J by 7 bases, and 15 bases separated the two germline ends. The DNA for the CDR3 is TGTGCCAGCAGTGAAATGCGGATTCGTGGGAACACCATATATTTT. It is translated as CASSEMRIRGNTIYF.

This rearrangement joins TRBV19 to TRBJ1-6; 8 bases are a match to TRBD1. Looked up from germline, CDR1 is LNHDA and CDR2 is SQIVND (reference sequence). This CDR3 is built from 15 residues. After removal of 4 bases from V and 7 bases from J, the junction contained 6 bases not matched to a gene. CDR3 bases: TGTGCCAGTAGTAAATGGACAGGGACGAATTCACCCCTCCACTTT. Its translation: CASSKWTGTNSPLHF.

The chain uses TRBV6-2 or TRBV6-3 and TRBJ2-7; 7 nucleotides agree with TRBD2. The CDR3 spans 15 residues. Germline V gene sequence: CDR1 MNHEY, CDR2 SVGEGT. V was pared by 4 bases and J by 2 bases, with 8 bases of the junction left unmatched. The CDR3 sequence is CASSWLAATTYEQYF. The CDR3 nucleotides are TGTGCCAGCAGTTGGCTAGCGGCAACCACCTACGAGCAGTACTTC.

The rearrangement links TRBV27 to TRBJ1-4; no clear D. Trimming stripped 2 bases from V and 7 bases from J, with 11 bases between. CDR1 MNHEY and CDR2 SMNVEV come from the germline V gene (reference sequence). The CDR3 length is 14 residues. DNA of the CDR3: TGTGCCAGCAGTTTAACATCTGGGAGTGAAAAACTGTTTTTT. Translating it yields CASSLTSGSEKLFF.

V is TRBV19 and J is TRBJ2-3; tentative D call: TRBD1 (5 bases). V dropped 6 bases and J dropped 6 bases, with 13 bases sitting between them. This CDR3 spans 13 amino acids. Germline V lookup: CDR1 LNHDA, CDR2 SQIVND (reference sequence). CDR3 residues: CASSLNSGDTQYF. For the CDR3, the DNA is TGTGCCAGTAGCCTCAATTCAGGGGATACGCAGTATTTT.

The chain links TRBV6-5 to TRBJ2-7; no firm D call. This CDR3 has 13 residues. Germline V CDR1 and CDR2: MNHEY, SVGAGI. Trimming pared 7 bases from V and 2 bases from J, leaving 12 bases between. CDR3 DNA: TGTGCCAGCAACGATCTCCTAACCTACGAGCAGTACTTC. Translation gives CASNDLLTYEQYF.

The chain links TRBV6-5 to TRBJ2-2, with TRBD1 matching over 7 bases. Germline lookup yields CDR1 MNHEY and CDR2 SVGAGI. The CDR3 spans 14 residues. Trimming took 9 bases from V and 4 from J; bases not matched to a gene: 8. The CDR3: CASLGAGGTGELFF. CDR3 sequence (DNA): TGTGCCAGTCTAGGGGCAGGGGGCACCGGGGAGCTGTTTTTT.

The CDR3 bases are TGTGCCAGCAGCTTGGGCTACGCGGGGTATAATTCACCCCTCCACTTT. Protein sequence: CASSLGYAGYNSPLHF. V is TRBV5-6 and J is TRBJ1-6; D is unresolved. The CDR3 is 16 residues long. The V and J ends lost 0 bases and 4 bases respectively, with 11 bases between them. The germline CDR1 and CDR2 sequences are SGHDT and YYEEEE.

The chain joins TRBV6-5 to TRBJ1-3, with a weak D call TRBD1 (5 bases). There are 14 residues in the CDR3. V was shortened by 10 bases and J by 8 bases, with 21 bases between the two germline ends. Germline CDR1 MNHEY, CDR2 SVGAGI. The CDR3 reads CATKRGRLADTIYF. The CDR3 DNA reads TGTGCCACAAAACGGGGGAGGTTAGCGGACACCATATATTTT.

The chain couples TRBV5-3 to TRBJ1-6; perhaps TRBD1 as D (5 bases). TRBV5-3 is an open reading frame whose function is uncertain. The V gene lost 7 bases and the J gene lost 9 bases, with 20 bases spanning the gap. The CDR3 contains 15 residues. CDR3 residues: CARDPSGERFSPLHF. DNA of the CDR3: TGTGCCAGAGACCCCTCGGGGGAGCGATTTTCACCCCTCCACTTT.

This clone was observed once. The chain has TRBV6-6 and TRBJ2-7; D remains unclear. CDR1 and CDR2 (germline): MNHNY, SVGAGI (reference sequence). The CDR3 has 12 amino acids. V lost 7 bases, J lost 0 bases, and 7 bases lay in between. The CDR3 loop is CASTLPSYEQYF. For the CDR3, the DNA is TGTGCCAGCACCCTCCCCTCCTACGAGCAGTACTTC.

This clone was seen more than once but under ten times. DNA of the CDR3: TGTGCCAGCAGTTCCCGGGGGAACACTGAAGCTTTCTTT. This translates into CASSSRGNTEAFF. The chain carries TRBV27 and TRBJ1-1, with no clear D. CDR3 length: 13 amino acids. Per germline, CDR1 MNHEY and CDR2 SMNVEV (reference sequence). V was pared by 4 bases and J by 1 base, with 7 bases between.

The CDR3 loop reads CASSQDGARYEQFF. The CDR3 DNA follows: TGTGCCAGCAGCCAAGATGGAGCTAGATATGAGCAGTTCTTC. V usage is TRBV3-1 (or the pseudogene TRBV3-2) and J usage is TRBJ2-1; no firm D call. Between the trimmed V and J ends, which lost 0 bases and 8 bases, there was a span of 11 bases. The CDR3 is 14 residues long. Germline lookup yields CDR1 LGHDT and CDR2 YNNKEL (reference sequence).

The chain employs TRBV14 and TRBJ1-2; 11 bases are shared with TRBD1. The V gene end was trimmed by 8 bases and the J gene end by 2 bases; junction bases not matched to a gene: 4. Germline V CDR1 and CDR2: SGHDN, FVKESK. The CDR3 runs to 14 residues. This CDR3 is CASRRTGGNYGYTF. CDR3 sequence (DNA): TGTGCCAGCCGGAGGACAGGGGGCAACTATGGCTACACCTTC.

This chain joins TRBV30 and TRBJ1-4; TRBD1 aligns across 7 bases. The CDR3 is made up of 13 amino acids. The ends lost 5 bases at V and 5 bases at J; junction bases unmatched: 5. Germline V CDR1 and CDR2: GTSNPN, SVGIG (reference sequence). The CDR3 loop is CAWDRDRNEKLFF. In DNA form, the CDR3 reads TGTGCCTGGGACCGGGACAGAAATGAAAAACTGTTTTTT. Filled out from reference TRBV30 and TRBJ1-4, the complete variable domain reads SQTIHQWPATLVQPVGSPLSLECTVEGTSNPNLYWYRQAAGRGLQLLFYSVGIGQISSEVPQNLSASRPQDRQFILSSKKLLLSDSGFYLCAWDRDRNEKLFFGSGTQLSVL.

V usage is TRBV6-5 and J usage is TRBJ1-2, with 9 bases matching TRBD1. With 7 bases clipped from V and 8 bases from J, the junction kept 14 bases outside the gene matches. CDR3 length equals 15 residues. The germline V gene has CDR1 MNHEY and CDR2 SVGAGI. The CDR3 reads CASIPPQGADGGYTF. In nucleotides, the CDR3 is TGTGCCAGCATTCCACCACAGGGGGCGGATGGAGGCTACACCTTC.

The chain uses TRBV29-1 and TRBJ2-5, with 8 bases aligning to TRBD1. The length of the CDR3 is 15 residues. Per the germline V gene, CDR1 is SQVTM and CDR2 is ANQGSEA. The V segment lost 2 bases and the J segment 2 bases; nucleotides outside the gene matches: 7. The chain's CDR3 is CSVETPGQEQETQYF. Written as DNA, the CDR3 is TGCAGCGTTGAAACACCGGGACAGGAGCAAGAGACCCAGTACTTC.

V and J are TRBV4-1 and TRBJ1-2; 9 bases match TRBD1. Germline values: CDR1 MGHRA, CDR2 YSYEKL. With 4 bases clipped from V and 8 bases from J, the junction kept 11 bases outside the gene matches. CDR3 length: 15 amino acids. The CDR3 nucleotides read TGCGCCAGCAGCCCCCAACAGGGGGCGAAGAGAGGCTACACCTTC. Translating it yields CASSPQQGAKRGYTF.